A selection of T cell receptor beta chains follows, all from one sample in a study of blood T cell repertoires in COVID-19. Profiled with immunoSEQ multiplex PCR; TCRdb holds only in-frame clones, not every one. This table holds fewer than 85,000 clones, 80% to 85% found once. The sequenced sample consisted of peripheral blood. The receptors originated from a human donor in a cohort sampled during active COVID-19. Each CDR3 is given with its conserved first and last residue. The D gene is left open where the match is weak. Not every row has a clone size; where given, it reads once, few, many or a size class.

12,NA,TRBV5-6,TRBJ1-2,NA,CASSLVGDGYTF,TGTGCCAGCAGCTTGGTAGGGGATGGCTACACCTTC
12,NA,TRBV5-1,TRBJ1-1,few,CASRSGNTEAFF,TGCGCCAGCAGATCAGGGAACACTGAAGCTTTCTTT
10,NA,TRBV20-1,TRBJ2-1,few,CSAPRNEQFF,TGCAGTGCTCCCCGCAATGAGCAGTTCTTC
19,TRBD2,TRBV4-3,TRBJ2-2,NA,CASSLGLAGGLRNTGELFF,TGCGCCAGCAGCCTCGGACTAGCGGGGGGTCTTCGGAACACCGGGGAGCTGTTTTTT
16,NA,TRBV4-1,TRBJ2-3,NA,CASSLWGRPGTDTQYF,TGCGCCAGCAGCCTCTGGGGCCGTCCAGGAACAGATACGCAGTATTTT
14,TRBD1,TRBV10-3,TRBJ2-7,NA,CAISPGTGSYEQYF,TGTGCCATCAGTCCCGGGACAGGCTCCTACGAGCAGTACTTC
16,TRBD1,TRBV9,TRBJ1-4,NA,CASSPQLDRANEKLFF,TGTGCCAGCAGCCCTCAATTAGACAGGGCTAATGAAAAACTGTTTTTT
11,NA,TRBV19,TRBJ2-2,NA,CASSSGVGLFF,TGTGCCAGTAGTTCAGGTGTGGGGCTGTTTTTT
16,TRBD1,TRBV28,TRBJ2-5,NA,CASSTPGGTGRKTQYF,TGTGCCAGCAGTACCCCAGGCGGGACAGGTCGGAAGACCCAGTACTTC
13,NA,TRBV6-5,TRBJ1-5,NA,CASSRDTDQPQHF,TGTGCCTCCTCCCGGGACACAGATCAGCCCCAGCATTTT
14,NA,TRBV6-6,TRBJ2-5,NA,CASSYVAGRETQYF,TGTGCCAGCAGTTACGTGGCAGGGCGGGAGACCCAGTACTTC
16,TRBD1,TRBV11-2,TRBJ1-2,NA,CASSRIGQGAPYGYTF,TGTGCCAGCAGCAGAATCGGACAGGGGGCGCCCTATGGCTACACCTTC
14,NA,TRBV9,TRBJ2-2,NA,CASSVSGGPGELFF,TGTGCCAGCAGCGTTAGCGGCGGGCCCGGGGAGCTGTTTTTT
16,TRBD2,TRBV7-2,TRBJ2-5,once,CASSRPPGLAAETQYF,TGTGCCAGCAGCCGTCCCCCGGGACTAGCGGCGGAGACCCAGTACTTC
15,TRBD1,TRBV4-1,TRBJ2-1,medium-sized,CASSPLRDRGNEQFF,TGCGCCAGCAGCCCTCTCCGGGACAGGGGCAATGAGCAGTTCTTC
14,TRBD1,TRBV13,TRBJ1-1,once,CASSETGGWTEAFF,TGTGCCAGCAGCGAAACAGGGGGCTGGACTGAAGCTTTCTTT
18,NA,TRBV7-3,TRBJ2-6,NA,CASSPVLHRSLGANVLTF,TGTGCCAGCAGCCCGGTCCTGCACCGGTCTCTGGGGGCCAACGTCCTGACTTTC
14,TRBD1,TRBV6-5,TRBJ1-1,few,CASSYLTGGTEAFF,TGTGCCAGCAGTTACTTGACAGGGGGCACTGAAGCTTTCTTT
15,NA,TRBV5-1,TRBJ2-1,NA,CASSLTSPSYNEQFF,TGCGCCAGCAGCTTGACTAGCCCCTCCTACAATGAGCAGTTCTTC
15,NA,TRBV11-3,TRBJ1-6,NA,CASSLSGQIHSPLHF,TGTGCCAGCAGCTTATCTGGACAGATCCATTCACCCCTCCACTTT
15,TRBD2,TRBV5-1,TRBJ2-5,NA,CASSAISGSQETQYF,TGCGCCAGCAGCGCAATTAGCGGGAGCCAAGAGACCCAGTACTTC
13,NA,TRBV5-1,TRBJ1-1,NA,CASSWVVGLEAFF,TGCGCCAGCAGCTGGGTGGTGGGACTTGAAGCTTTCTTT
16,NA,TRBV6-6,TRBJ1-1,NA,CASSYSYNQENTEAFF,TGTGCCAGCAGTTACTCTTATAACCAGGAAAACACTGAAGCTTTCTTT
15,TRBD2,TRBV7-2,TRBJ2-7,once,CASSLVAGGVYEQYF,TGTGCCAGCAGCTTAGTTGCGGGGGGGGTTTACGAGCAGTACTTC
15,NA,TRBV4-2,TRBJ2-7,many,CASSQNTGDSSEQYF,TGTGCCAGCAGCCAGAATACAGGGGACTCGTCCGAGCAGTACTTC
13,TRBD1,TRBV29-1,TRBJ2-7,NA,CSVEDDRGDEQYF,TGCAGCGTTGAAGACGACAGGGGGGACGAGCAGTACTTC
16,TRBD2,TRBV4-1,TRBJ2-1,NA,CASSSRTSGAYNEQFF,TGCGCCAGCAGCTCTCGGACTAGCGGGGCCTACAATGAGCAGTTCTTC
13,NA,TRBV27,TRBJ1-4,NA,CATKTQRNEKLFF,TGTGCCACCAAGACCCAGAGGAATGAAAAACTGTTTTTT
17,NA,TRBV9,TRBJ2-6,NA,CASSAQGRGSGANVLTF,TGTGCCAGCAGCGCACAGGGAAGGGGCTCTGGGGCCAACGTCCTGACTTTC